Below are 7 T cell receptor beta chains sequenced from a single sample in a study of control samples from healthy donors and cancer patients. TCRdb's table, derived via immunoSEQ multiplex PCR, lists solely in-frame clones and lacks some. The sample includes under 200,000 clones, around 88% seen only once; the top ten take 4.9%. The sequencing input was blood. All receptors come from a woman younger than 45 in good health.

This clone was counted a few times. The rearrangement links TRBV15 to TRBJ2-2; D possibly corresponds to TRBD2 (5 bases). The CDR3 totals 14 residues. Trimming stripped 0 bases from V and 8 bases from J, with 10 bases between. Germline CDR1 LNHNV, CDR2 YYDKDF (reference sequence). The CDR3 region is CATSRDPGSGELFF. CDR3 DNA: TGTGCCACCAGCAGAGATCCGGGGTCAGGGGAGCTGTTTTTT.

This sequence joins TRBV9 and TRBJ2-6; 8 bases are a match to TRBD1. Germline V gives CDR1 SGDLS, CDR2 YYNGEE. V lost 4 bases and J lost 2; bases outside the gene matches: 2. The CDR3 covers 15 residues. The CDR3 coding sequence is TGTGCCAGCAGCCGACAGGGGACTGGGGCCAACGTCCTGACTTTC. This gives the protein CASSRQGTGANVLTF.

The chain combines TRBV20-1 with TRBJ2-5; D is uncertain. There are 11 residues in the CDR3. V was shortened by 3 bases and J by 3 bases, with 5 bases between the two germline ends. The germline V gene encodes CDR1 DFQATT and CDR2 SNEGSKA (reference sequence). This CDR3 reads CSASPEETQYF. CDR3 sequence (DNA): TGCAGTGCTAGTCCAGAAGAGACCCAGTACTTC.

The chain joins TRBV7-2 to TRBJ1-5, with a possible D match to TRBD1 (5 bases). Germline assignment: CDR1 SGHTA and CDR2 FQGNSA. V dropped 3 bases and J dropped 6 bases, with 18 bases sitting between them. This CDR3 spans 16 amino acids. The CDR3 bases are TGTGCCAGCAGCTTCTCGTCGGGGCGGGCTGGTCAGCCCCAGCATTTT. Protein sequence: CASSFSSGRAGQPQHF.

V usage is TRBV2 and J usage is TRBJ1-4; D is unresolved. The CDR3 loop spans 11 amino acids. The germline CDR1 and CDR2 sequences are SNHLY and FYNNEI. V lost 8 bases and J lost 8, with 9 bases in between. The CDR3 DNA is TGTGCCAGCCGGGTGGTCGAAAAACTGTTTTTT. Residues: CASRVVEKLFF.

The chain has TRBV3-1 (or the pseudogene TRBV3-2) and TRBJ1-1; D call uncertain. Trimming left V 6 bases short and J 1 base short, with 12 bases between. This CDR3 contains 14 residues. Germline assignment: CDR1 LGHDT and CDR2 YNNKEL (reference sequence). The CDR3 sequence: CASRPGRRNTEAFF. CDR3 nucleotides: TGTGCCAGCAGACCCGGACGGAGGAACACTGAAGCTTTCTTT.

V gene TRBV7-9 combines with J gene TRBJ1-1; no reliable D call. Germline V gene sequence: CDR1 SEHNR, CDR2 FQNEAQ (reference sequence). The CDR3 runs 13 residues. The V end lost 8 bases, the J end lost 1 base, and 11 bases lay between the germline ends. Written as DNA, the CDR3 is TGTGCCAGCGGCTGGAGGCAGAACACTGAAGCTTTCTTT. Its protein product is CASGWRQNTEAFF.